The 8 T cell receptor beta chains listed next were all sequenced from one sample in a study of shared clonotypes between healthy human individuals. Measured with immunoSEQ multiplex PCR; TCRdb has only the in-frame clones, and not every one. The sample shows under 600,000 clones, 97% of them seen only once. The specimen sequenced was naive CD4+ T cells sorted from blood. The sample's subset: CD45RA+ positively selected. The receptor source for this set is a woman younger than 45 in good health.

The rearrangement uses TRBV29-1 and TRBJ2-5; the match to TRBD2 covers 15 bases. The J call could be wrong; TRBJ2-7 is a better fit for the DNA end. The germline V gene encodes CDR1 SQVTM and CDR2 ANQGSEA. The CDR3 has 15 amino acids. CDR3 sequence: CSVGTSGRAAYEQYF. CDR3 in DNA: TGCAGCGTTGGGACTAGCGGGAGGGCCGCCTACGAGCAGTACTTC.

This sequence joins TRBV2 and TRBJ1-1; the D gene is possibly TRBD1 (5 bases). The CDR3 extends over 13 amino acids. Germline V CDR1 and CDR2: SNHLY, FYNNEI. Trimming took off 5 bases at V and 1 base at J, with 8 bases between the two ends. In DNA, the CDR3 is TGTGCCAGCAGTACTGACAGGAACACTGAAGCTTTCTTT. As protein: CASSTDRNTEAFF.

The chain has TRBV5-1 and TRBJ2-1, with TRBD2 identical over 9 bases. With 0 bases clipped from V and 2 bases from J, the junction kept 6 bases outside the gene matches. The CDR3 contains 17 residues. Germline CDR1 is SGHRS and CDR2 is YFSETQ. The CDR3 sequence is CASSLAGAGGTYNEQFF. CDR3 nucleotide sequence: TGCGCCAGCAGCTTGGCCGGGGCGGGAGGGACCTACAATGAGCAGTTCTTC.

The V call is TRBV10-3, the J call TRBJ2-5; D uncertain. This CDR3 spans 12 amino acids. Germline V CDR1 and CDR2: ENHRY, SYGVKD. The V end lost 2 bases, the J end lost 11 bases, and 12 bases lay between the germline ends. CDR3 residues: CAISEPRAEQYF. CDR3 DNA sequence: TGTGCCATCAGTGAGCCCCGCGCGGAGCAGTACTTC.

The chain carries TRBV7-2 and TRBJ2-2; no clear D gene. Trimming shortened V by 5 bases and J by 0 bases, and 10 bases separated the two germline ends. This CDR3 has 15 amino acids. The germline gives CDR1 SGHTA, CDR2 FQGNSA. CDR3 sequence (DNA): TGTGCCAGCAGCCCGGGCCCCGCGAACACCGGGGAGCTGTTTTTT. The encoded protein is CASSPGPANTGELFF.

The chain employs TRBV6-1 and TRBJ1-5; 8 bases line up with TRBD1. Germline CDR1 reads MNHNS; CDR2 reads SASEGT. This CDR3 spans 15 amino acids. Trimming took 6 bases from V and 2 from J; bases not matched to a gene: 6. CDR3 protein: CASRGGQGGNQPQHF. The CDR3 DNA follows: TGTGCCAGCAGGGGCGGACAGGGTGGCAATCAGCCCCAGCATTTT.

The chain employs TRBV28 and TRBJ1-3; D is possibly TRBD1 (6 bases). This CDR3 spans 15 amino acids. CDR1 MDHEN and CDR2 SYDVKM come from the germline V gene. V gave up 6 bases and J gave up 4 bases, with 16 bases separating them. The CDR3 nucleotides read TGTGCCAGCAGCCCCGCGAACAGGGTCGGAAACACCATATATTTT. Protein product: CASSPANRVGNTIYF.

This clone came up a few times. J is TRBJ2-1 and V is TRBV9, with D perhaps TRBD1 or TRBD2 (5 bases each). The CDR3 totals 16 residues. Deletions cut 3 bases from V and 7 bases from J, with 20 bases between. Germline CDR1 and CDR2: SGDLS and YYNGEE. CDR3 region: CASSARASGGRNEQFF. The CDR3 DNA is TGTGCCAGCAGCGCCAGGGCGAGCGGAGGTCGTAATGAGCAGTTCTTC.